These 4 T cell receptor beta chains originate from one sample sequenced in a study of cytomegalovirus exposure and HLA in healthy donors. The primer mix had 60 Vbeta and 13 Jbeta primers. Generated by immunoSEQ multiplex PCR, the TCRdb table keeps only in-frame clones and is missing some. The sample records 170,000 or so clones, over 70% being singletons. The sequenced sample was PBMCs. The receptors come from a middle-aged man in good health and CMV-seronegative.

The CDR3 loop is CATSRDPGGETQYF. The CDR3 DNA reads TGTGCCACCAGCAGAGATCCGGGGGGAGAGACCCAGTACTTC. The chain carries TRBV15 and TRBJ2-5; 7 bases are shared with TRBD2. There are 14 residues in the CDR3. The V segment lost 0 bases and the J segment 4 bases; nucleotides outside the gene matches: 2. Germline V gene data show CDR1 as LNHNV and CDR2 as YYDKDF (reference sequence).

The V gene is TRBV4-3, the J gene TRBJ2-3; D gene unclear. V gave up 0 bases and J gave up 5 bases, with 12 bases separating them. This CDR3 contains 15 residues. Looked up from germline, CDR1 is LGHNA and CDR2 is YSLEER. CDR3 nucleotide sequence: TGCGCCAGCAGCCAAGATCTAGACTCGGAAGATACGCAGTATTTT. It encodes CASSQDLDSEDTQYF.

V gene TRBV6-1 combines with J gene TRBJ1-2; 10 positions agree with TRBD1. Germline V gene data show CDR1 as MNHNS and CDR2 as SASEGT. V lost 6 bases to trimming and J lost 6 bases; unmatched junction nucleotides: 10. CDR3 size: 15 residues. The CDR3 region is CASSGRDRGNDGYTF. CDR3 coding DNA: TGTGCCAGCAGCGGTCGGGACAGGGGAAACGATGGCTACACCTTC.

The chain couples TRBV9 to TRBJ2-7; 7 bases are shared with TRBD2. Germline lookup yields CDR1 SGDLS and CDR2 YYNGEE. CDR3 length: 16 amino acids. The V and J ends lost 0 bases and 3 bases, in that order; junction bases with no gene match: 9. CDR3 sequence (DNA): TGTGCCAGCAGCGTAGGGGGAGGGACCGATCTCTACGAGCAGTACTTC. Its protein product is CASSVGGGTDLYEQYF.